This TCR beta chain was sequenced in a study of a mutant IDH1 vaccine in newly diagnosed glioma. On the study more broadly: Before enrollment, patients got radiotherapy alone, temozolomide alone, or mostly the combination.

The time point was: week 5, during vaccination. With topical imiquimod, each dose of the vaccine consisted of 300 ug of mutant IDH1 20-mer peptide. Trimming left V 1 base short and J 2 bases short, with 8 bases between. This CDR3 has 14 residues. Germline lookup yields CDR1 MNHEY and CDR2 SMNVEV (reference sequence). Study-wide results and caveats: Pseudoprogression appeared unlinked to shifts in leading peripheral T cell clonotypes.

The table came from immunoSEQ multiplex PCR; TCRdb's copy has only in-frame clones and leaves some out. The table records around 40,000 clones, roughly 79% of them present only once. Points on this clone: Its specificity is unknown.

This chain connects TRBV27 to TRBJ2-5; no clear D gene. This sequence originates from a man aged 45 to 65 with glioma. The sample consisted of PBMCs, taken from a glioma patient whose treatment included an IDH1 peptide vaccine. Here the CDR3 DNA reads TGTGCCAGCAGTTTATGGGCAGGACAAGAGACCCAGTACTTC. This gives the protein CASSLWAGQETQYF.